A single sample gave rise to the 26 T cell receptor beta chains below, sequenced in a study of cytomegalovirus exposure and HLA in healthy donors. PCR primers comprised 60 Vbeta and 13 Jbeta primers. TCRdb keeps only in-frame clones here, not all; method: immunoSEQ multiplex PCR. The sample gives about 120,000 clones, about 8.6% of which show up once; approximately 6.4% is in the top ten. The sample consisted of PBMCs. The source is a woman aged 40 to 55 in good health and CMV-seropositive.

The genes are TRBV7-9 and TRBJ1-2; 7 bases fit TRBD1. The CDR3 spans 15 residues. The ends lost 5 bases at V and 3 bases at J; junction bases unmatched: 9. The germline gives CDR1 SEHNR, CDR2 FQNEAQ (reference sequence). The CDR3 bases are TGTGCCAGCAGCCTAAGTGAACAGGGGTACTATGGCTACACCTTC. Its translation: CASSLSEQGYYGYTF.

The V and J genes are TRBV29-1 and TRBJ1-2; D remains unclear. V was shortened by 3 bases and J by 6 bases, with 14 bases between the two germline ends. The CDR3 runs to 13 residues. In germline, CDR1 is SQVTM, CDR2 ANQGSEA. CDR3 sequence (DNA): TGCAGCGTTGAGGTCCCCGCCCGGGATGGCTACACCTTC. This encodes CSVEVPARDGYTF. The full variable domain, with the rest looked up from reference TRBV29-1 and TRBJ1-2, is SAVISQKPSRDICQRGTSLTIQCQVDSQVTMMFWYRQQPGQSLTLIATANQGSEATYESGFVIDKFPISRPNLTFSTLTVSNMSPEDSSIYLCSVEVPARDGYTFGSGTRLTVV.

This clone was counted a few times. The chain couples TRBV5-4 to TRBJ1-2; D gene uncertain. The V end was cut by 2 bases, the J end by 2 bases, with 7 bases between. CDR3 size: 13 residues. CDR1 is SGHNT, CDR2 YYREEE, per germline (reference sequence). In DNA, the CDR3 is TGTGCCAGCAGCTTAATCAGGAACTATGGCTACACCTTC. It yields the protein CASSLIRNYGYTF.

This sequence joins TRBV7-2 and TRBJ2-1; TRBD2 agrees at 13 bases. J lost 4 bases, V lost 5 bases, and 8 bases had no gene match. The CDR3 totals 17 residues. CDR1 and CDR2 from the germline V gene are SGHTA and FQGNSA. CDR3 loop: CASSRTSGGLLYNEQFF. CDR3 DNA sequence: TGTGCCAGCAGCCGGACTAGCGGGGGACTCCTTTACAATGAGCAGTTCTTC. Looking up the rest from reference TRBV7-2 and TRBJ2-1 gives the full variable domain: GAGVSQSPSNKVTEKGKDVELRCDPISGHTALYWYRQSLGQGLEFLIYFQGNSAPDKSGLPSDRFSAERTGGSVSTLTIQRTQQEDSAVYLCASSRTSGGLLYNEQFFGPGTRLTVL.

For the CDR3, the DNA is TGTGCCAGCAACCCAACGGGACAGGGGGCTTATGGCTACACCTTC. Translation gives CASNPTGQGAYGYTF. The chain is built from TRBV11-2 and TRBJ1-2, with 12 bases fitting TRBD1. The CDR3 covers 15 residues. The J segment lost 5 bases and the V segment lost 7 bases, leaving 8 bases of the junction unmatched. Looked up from germline, CDR1 is SGHAT and CDR2 is FQNNGV.

This rearrangement joins TRBV6-6 to TRBJ2-7, with D maybe TRBD2 (6 bases). Trimming removed 5 bases at V and 5 bases at J, with 13 bases between. CDR3 length equals 13 residues. Germline V CDR1 and CDR2: MNHNY, SVGAGI (reference sequence). The CDR3 region has the DNA TGTGCCAGCAGTGCCCGGGAGAGGGACGAGCAGTACTTC. Translation: CASSARERDEQYF.

J is TRBJ2-5 and V is TRBV7-3, with a weak D call TRBD2 (6 bases). Trimming removed 1 base at V and 3 bases at J, with 18 bases between. The CDR3 runs 17 residues. Germline CDR1 and CDR2: SGHTA and FQGTGA. CDR3: CASSLMGPKTGEETQYF. The CDR3 DNA follows: TGTGCCAGCAGCTTAATGGGACCCAAAACGGGGGAAGAGACCCAGTACTTC.

This clone occurred a few times. Additional DNA sequences in this sample encode the identical CDR3. The chain couples TRBV5-1 to TRBJ1-2; no clear D. Germline V gene sequence: CDR1 SGHRS, CDR2 YFSETQ. This CDR3 has 13 residues. V was clipped by 0 bases and J by 3 bases, with 6 bases between them. CDR3 region: CASSLAGDYGYTF. The CDR3 DNA sequence: TGCGCCAGCAGCTTGGCCGGGGACTATGGCTACACCTTC.

This clone occurred a few times. V is TRBV5-4 and J is TRBJ1-3, with a tentative D call TRBD1 (5 bases). The CDR3 is 16 residues long. CDR1 is SGHNT and CDR2 is YYREEE in the germline V gene (reference sequence). V was cut by 3 bases and J by 0 bases, with 13 bases left in between. The CDR3 nucleotides read TGTGCCAGCAGCTCCCGGCGGGGCCCCTCTGGAAACACCATATATTTT. Protein sequence: CASSSRRGPSGNTIYF.

This chain joins TRBV30 and TRBJ2-3; 7 nucleotides match TRBD1. CDR1 and CDR2 (germline): GTSNPN, SVGIG (reference sequence). This CDR3 contains 12 residues. The V and J ends lost 7 bases and 5 bases, in that order; junction bases with no gene match: 6. DNA of the CDR3: TGTGCCTTAAATCAGGGGGTAGATACGCAGTATTTT. Amino acids: CALNQGVDTQYF.

This clone was detected only a few times. V usage is TRBV18 and J usage is TRBJ1-4; perhaps TRBD1 as D (5 bases). The CDR3 length is 15 residues. Germline CDR1 and CDR2: KGHSH and LQKENI. V was pared by 1 base and J by 4 bases, with 10 bases between. The CDR3 sequence: CASSPRQGSNEKLFF. The CDR3 DNA sequence: TGTGCCAGCTCACCACGGCAGGGCAGTAATGAAAAACTGTTTTTT.

The chain uses TRBV6-5 and TRBJ1-1; D might be TRBD1 (6 bases). CDR3 length equals 16 residues. The germline CDR1 and CDR2 sequences are MNHEY and SVGAGI. Between the trimmed V and J ends, which lost 1 base and 1 base, there was a span of 13 bases. CDR3: CASSYYRARGNTEAFF. CDR3 DNA sequence: TGTGCCAGCAGTTACTACCGGGCCAGGGGGAACACTGAAGCTTTCTTT.

V usage is TRBV27 and J usage is TRBJ2-5, with TRBD1 matching over 9 bases. The DNA end is more similar to TRBJ2-7, so the J call may be wrong. The CDR3 contains 14 residues. The germline V gene has CDR1 MNHEY and CDR2 SMNVEV (reference sequence). The CDR3 coding sequence is TGTGCCAGCAGTTCCCGGGACAGGGCCTACGAGCAGTACTTC. Its protein product is CASSSRDRAYEQYF.

The genes are TRBV5-1 and TRBJ1-2, with 8 bases that match TRBD1. Germline CDR1 is SGHRS and CDR2 is YFSETQ. J lost 1 base, V lost 2 bases, and 7 bases had no gene match. This CDR3 has 16 amino acids. The CDR3 loop is CASSFGYRGFNYGYTF. DNA of the CDR3: TGCGCCAGCAGCTTTGGCTACAGGGGGTTTAACTATGGCTACACCTTC.

CDR3 sequence reads: CASSPLETQYF. For the CDR3, the DNA is TGTGCCAGCAGCCCCTTAGAGACCCAGTACTTC. The rearrangement uses TRBV7-7 and TRBJ2-5; D unresolved. V shed 5 bases and J shed 4 bases, with 5 bases lying between them. The CDR3 consists of 11 residues. Germline V CDR1 and CDR2: SSHAT, FNYEAQ (reference sequence).

The chain has TRBV5-4 and TRBJ2-3, with 7 bases aligning to TRBD2. The J segment lost 2 bases and the V segment lost 0 bases, leaving 9 bases of the junction unmatched. CDR3 size: 17 residues. CDR1 SGHNT and CDR2 YYREEE come from the germline V gene (reference sequence). CDR3 loop: CASSLGKAGRSTDTQYF. The CDR3 bases are TGTGCCAGCAGCTTGGGGAAAGCGGGGAGATCCACAGATACGCAGTATTTT.

The rearrangement joins TRBV6-1 to TRBJ2-1; D gene unclear. Germline CDR1 and CDR2: MNHNS and SASEGT. The CDR3 totals 14 residues. Trimming stripped 5 bases from V and 0 bases from J, with 8 bases between. CDR3 nucleotide sequence: TGTGCCAGCAGTCAGGCGAGCTCCTACAATGAGCAGTTCTTC. Its protein is CASSQASSYNEQFF.

The DNA of the CDR3 is TGTGCCAGCAGTTACTCGGGAGGTCCTTGGGGCTACACCTTC. Encoded protein: CASSYSGGPWGYTF. The J gene is TRBJ1-2, the V gene TRBV6-5; D call uncertain. The CDR3 consists of 14 residues. CDR1 MNHEY and CDR2 SVGAGI come from the germline V gene. V was shortened by 0 bases and J by 8 bases, with 13 bases between the two germline ends.

This clone was observed a handful of times. This chain joins TRBV7-9 and TRBJ1-4, with D uncertain. The germline CDR1 and CDR2 sequences are SEHNR and FQNEAQ (reference sequence). The V end was cut by 5 bases, the J end by 5 bases, with 15 bases between. The CDR3 is made up of 15 amino acids. CDR3 amino acids: CASSPQSRGNEKLFF. The CDR3 coding sequence is TGTGCCAGCAGCCCCCAATCTCGAGGGAATGAAAAACTGTTTTTT.

This clone was seen only a few times. This chain connects TRBV13 to TRBJ2-2, with no clear D. Germline CDR1 and CDR2: PRHDT and FYEKMQ (reference sequence). The CDR3 totals 15 residues. The V end was cut by 1 base, the J end by 3 bases, with 9 bases between. CDR3 DNA: TGTGCCAGCAGCTTAGAAGAAAGAGACACCGGGGAGCTGTTTTTT. Its protein product is CASSLEERDTGELFF.

The chain employs TRBV7-8 and TRBJ2-1; 16 positions agree with TRBD2. The V gene's germline CDR1 is SGHVS and CDR2 FQNEAQ. The CDR3 loop spans 20 amino acids. The V segment lost 2 bases and the J segment 8 bases; nucleotides outside the gene matches: 15. The CDR3 sequence is CASSLPQGLAGGDTTYEQFF. CDR3 nucleotides: TGTGCCAGCAGCTTACCCCAGGGACTAGCGGGGGGGGATACAACATATGAGCAGTTCTTC.

The chain is built from TRBV9 and TRBJ1-3; 8 bases line up with TRBD1. The CDR3 contains 18 residues. The germline V gene encodes CDR1 SGDLS and CDR2 YYNGEE. V lost 0 bases, J lost 4 bases, and 12 bases stayed unmatched. This chain's CDR3 is CASSVEPGTGFPGNTIYF. As DNA, the CDR3 is TGTGCCAGCAGCGTAGAACCCGGGACAGGTTTTCCAGGAAACACCATATATTTT. The variable domain in full, with the rest retrieved from reference TRBV9 and TRBJ1-3, is DSGVTQTPKHLITATGQRVTLRCSPRSGDLSVYWYQQSLDQGLQFLIQYYNGEERAKGNILERFSAQQFPDLHSELNLSSLELGDSALYFCASSVEPGTGFPGNTIYFGEGSWLTVV.

This clone has just a few counts. The rearrangement joins TRBV7-2 to TRBJ2-3, with 11 bases fitting TRBD1. CDR1 SGHTA and CDR2 FQGNSA come from the germline V gene. Trimming removed 1 base from V and 14 bases from J; junction bases left unmatched: 5. The CDR3 has 13 amino acids. The CDR3 DNA sequence: TGTGCCAGCAGCTTAGAGCCGGGACAGGGGGGGTATTTT. Amino acids: CASSLEPGQGGYF.

This clone has more than one count but fewer than ten. The gene calls are TRBV5-1 and TRBJ1-1; 8 bases fit TRBD1. From germline, CDR1 is SGHRS and CDR2 YFSETQ. This CDR3 contains 14 residues. V shed 4 bases and J 10 bases; nucleotides not matched to a gene: 12. The DNA for the CDR3 is TGCGCCAGCAGCAGCGGACAGGGAGAAGGGGTAGCTTTCTTT. Amino acids: CASSSGQGEGVAFF. Using reference TRBV5-1 and TRBJ1-1 for the parts outside the CDR3, the full variable domain is KAGVTQTPRYLIKTRGQQVTLSCSPISGHRSVSWYQQTPGQGLQFLFEYFSETQRNKGNFPGRFSGRQFSNSRSEMNVSTLELGDSALYLCASSSGQGEGVAFFGQGTRLTVV.

J is TRBJ1-1 and V is TRBV11-2, with a weak D call TRBD1 (5 bases). The CDR3 runs to 16 residues. Trimming took off 2 bases at V and 4 bases at J, with 17 bases between the two ends. Germline CDR1 is SGHAT and CDR2 is FQNNGV. Written as DNA, the CDR3 is TGTGCCAGCAGCTTAAGGGGTGGGCGCTGGGGCACTGAAGCTTTCTTT. Its protein is CASSLRGGRWGTEAFF.

This clone has only a few counts. V and J are TRBV5-5 and TRBJ1-4; D perhaps matches TRBD1 (5 bases). CDR3 length: 17 amino acids. Looked up from germline, CDR1 is SGHKS and CDR2 is YYEKEE (reference sequence). V was shortened by 0 bases and J by 1 base, with 13 bases between the two germline ends. CDR3 region: CASSLVVEGLTNEKLFF. The DNA for the CDR3 is TGTGCCAGCAGCTTGGTGGTGGAGGGACTAACTAATGAAAAACTGTTTTTT.